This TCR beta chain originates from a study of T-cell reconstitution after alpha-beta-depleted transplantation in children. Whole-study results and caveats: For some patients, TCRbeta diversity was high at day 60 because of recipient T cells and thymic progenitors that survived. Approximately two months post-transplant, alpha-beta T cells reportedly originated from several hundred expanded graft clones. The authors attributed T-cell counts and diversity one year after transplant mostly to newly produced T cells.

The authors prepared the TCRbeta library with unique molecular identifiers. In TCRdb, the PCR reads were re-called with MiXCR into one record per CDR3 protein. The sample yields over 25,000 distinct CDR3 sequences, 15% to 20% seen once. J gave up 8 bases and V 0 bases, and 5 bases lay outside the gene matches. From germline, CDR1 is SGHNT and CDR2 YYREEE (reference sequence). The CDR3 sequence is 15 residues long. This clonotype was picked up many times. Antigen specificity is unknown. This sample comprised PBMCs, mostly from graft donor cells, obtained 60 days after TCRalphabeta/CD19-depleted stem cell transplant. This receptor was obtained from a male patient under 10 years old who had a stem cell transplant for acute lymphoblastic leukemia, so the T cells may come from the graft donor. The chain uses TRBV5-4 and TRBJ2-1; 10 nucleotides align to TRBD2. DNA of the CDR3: TGTGCCAGCAGCTTGGCTAGCGGGAGTAGAGATGAGCAGTTCTTC. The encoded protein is CASSLASGSRDEQFF.